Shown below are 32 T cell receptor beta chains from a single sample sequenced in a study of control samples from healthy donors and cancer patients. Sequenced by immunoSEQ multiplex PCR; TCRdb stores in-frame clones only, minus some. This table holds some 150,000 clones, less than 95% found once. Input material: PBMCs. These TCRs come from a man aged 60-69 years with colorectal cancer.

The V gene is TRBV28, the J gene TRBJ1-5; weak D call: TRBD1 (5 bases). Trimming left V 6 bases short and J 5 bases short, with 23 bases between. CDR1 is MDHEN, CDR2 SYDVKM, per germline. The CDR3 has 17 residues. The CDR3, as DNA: TGTGCCAGCAGGGGGGAGGGGAAAGAACCCGATTATCAGCCCCAGCATTTT. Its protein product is CASRGEGKEPDYQPQHF.

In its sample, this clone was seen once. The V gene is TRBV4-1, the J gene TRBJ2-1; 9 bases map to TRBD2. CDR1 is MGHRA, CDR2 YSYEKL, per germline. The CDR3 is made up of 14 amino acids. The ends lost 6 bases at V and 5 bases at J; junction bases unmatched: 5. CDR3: CASRPGLANNEQFF. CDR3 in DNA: TGCGCCAGCAGACCGGGACTAGCAAACAATGAGCAGTTCTTC.

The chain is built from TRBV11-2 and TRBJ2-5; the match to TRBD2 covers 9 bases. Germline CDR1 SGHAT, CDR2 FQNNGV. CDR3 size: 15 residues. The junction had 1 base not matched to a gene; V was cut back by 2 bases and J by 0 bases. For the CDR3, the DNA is TGTGCCAGCAGCTTAATAGCGGGGGACCAAGAGACCCAGTACTTC. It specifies CASSLIAGDQETQYF.

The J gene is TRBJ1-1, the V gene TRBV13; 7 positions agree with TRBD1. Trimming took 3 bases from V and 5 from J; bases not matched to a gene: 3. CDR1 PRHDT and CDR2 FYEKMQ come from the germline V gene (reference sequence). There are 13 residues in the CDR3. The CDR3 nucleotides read TGTGCCAGCAGCTTGGCAGGGGGAACTGAAGCTTTCTTT. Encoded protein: CASSLAGGTEAFF.

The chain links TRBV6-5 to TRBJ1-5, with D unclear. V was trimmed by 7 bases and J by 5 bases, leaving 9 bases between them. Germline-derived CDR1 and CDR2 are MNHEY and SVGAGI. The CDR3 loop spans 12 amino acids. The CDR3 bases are TGTGCCAGCAAGCCGGAAGATCAGCCCCAGCATTTT. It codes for CASKPEDQPQHF.

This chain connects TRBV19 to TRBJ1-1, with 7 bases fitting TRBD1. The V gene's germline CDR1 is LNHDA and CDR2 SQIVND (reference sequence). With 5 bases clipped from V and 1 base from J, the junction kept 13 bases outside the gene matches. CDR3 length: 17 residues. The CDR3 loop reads CASSEGTDHYPNTEAFF. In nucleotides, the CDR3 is TGTGCCAGTAGTGAGGGGACAGACCACTACCCGAACACTGAAGCTTTCTTT.

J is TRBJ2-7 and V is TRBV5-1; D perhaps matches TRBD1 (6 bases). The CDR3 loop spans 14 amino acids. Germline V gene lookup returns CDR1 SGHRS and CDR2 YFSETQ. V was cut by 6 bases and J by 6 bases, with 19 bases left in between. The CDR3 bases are TGCGCCAGCACCGAGCCAGGGGCAGGCGGCGAGCAGTACTTC. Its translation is CASTEPGAGGEQYF. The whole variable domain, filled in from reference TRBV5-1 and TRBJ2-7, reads KAGVTQTPRYLIKTRGQQVTLSCSPISGHRSVSWYQQTPGQGLQFLFEYFSETQRNKGNFPGRFSGRQFSNSRSEMNVSTLELGDSALYLCASTEPGAGGEQYFGPGTRLTVT.

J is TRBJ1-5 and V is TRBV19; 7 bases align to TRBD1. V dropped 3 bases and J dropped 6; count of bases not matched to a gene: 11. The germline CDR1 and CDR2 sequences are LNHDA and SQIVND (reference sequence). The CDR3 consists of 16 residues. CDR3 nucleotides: TGTGCCAGTAGTATGTATCGACAGGGCGCGAGTCAGCCCCAGCATTTT. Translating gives CASSMYRQGASQPQHF.

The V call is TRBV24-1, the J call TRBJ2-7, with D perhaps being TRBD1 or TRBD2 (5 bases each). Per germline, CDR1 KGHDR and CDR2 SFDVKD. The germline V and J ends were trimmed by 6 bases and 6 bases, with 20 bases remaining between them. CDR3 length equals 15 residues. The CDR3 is CATSMRMTKRGEQYF. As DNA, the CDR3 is TGTGCCACCAGTATGCGAATGACAAAGAGGGGCGAGCAGTACTTC.

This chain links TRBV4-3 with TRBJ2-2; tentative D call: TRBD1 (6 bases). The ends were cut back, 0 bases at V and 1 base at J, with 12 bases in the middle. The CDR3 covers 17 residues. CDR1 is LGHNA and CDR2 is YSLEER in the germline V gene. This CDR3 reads CASSQEPLGQNTGELFF. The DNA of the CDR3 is TGCGCCAGCAGCCAAGAACCTCTGGGACAGAACACCGGGGAGCTGTTTTTT.

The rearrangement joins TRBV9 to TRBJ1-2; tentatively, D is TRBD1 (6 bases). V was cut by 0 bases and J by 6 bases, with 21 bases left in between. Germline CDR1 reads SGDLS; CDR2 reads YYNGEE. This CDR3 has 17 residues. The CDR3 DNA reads TGTGCCAGCAGCGTAGAGGGAACAGGGCGGTTTCGTGATGGCTACACCTTC. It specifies CASSVEGTGRFRDGYTF.

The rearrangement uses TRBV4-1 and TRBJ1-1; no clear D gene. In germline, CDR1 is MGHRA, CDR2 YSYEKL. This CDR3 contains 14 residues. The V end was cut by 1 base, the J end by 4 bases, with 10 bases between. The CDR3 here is CASSQGTLRTEAFF. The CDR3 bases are TGCGCCAGCAGCCAAGGAACCCTCCGCACTGAAGCTTTCTTT.

CDR3 nucleotide sequence: TGTGCCAGCAGTGCACAGGGCTCTGGAAACACCATATATTTT. Protein: CASSAQGSGNTIYF. This chain connects TRBV2 to TRBJ1-3, with D perhaps TRBD1 (6 bases). Germline values: CDR1 SNHLY, CDR2 FYNNEI. The CDR3 loop spans 14 amino acids. V was cut by 4 bases and J by 0 bases, with 7 bases left in between.

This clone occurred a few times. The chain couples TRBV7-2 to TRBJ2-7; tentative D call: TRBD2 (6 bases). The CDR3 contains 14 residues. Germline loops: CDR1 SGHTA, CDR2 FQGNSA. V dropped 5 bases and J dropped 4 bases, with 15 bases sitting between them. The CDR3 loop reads CASSRPSARYEQYF. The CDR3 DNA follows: TGTGCCAGCAGCCGTCCTAGCGCAAGATACGAGCAGTACTTC.

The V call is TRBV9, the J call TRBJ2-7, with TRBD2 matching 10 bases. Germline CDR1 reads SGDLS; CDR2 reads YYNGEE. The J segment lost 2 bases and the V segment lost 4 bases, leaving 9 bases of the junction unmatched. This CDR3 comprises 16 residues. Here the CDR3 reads CASSTRLAGATYEQYF. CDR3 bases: TGTGCCAGCAGCACCCGGCTAGCGGGGGCAACCTACGAGCAGTACTTC.

CDR3 nucleotides: TGTGCCAGCTCACCTCAGGGACAGGTGTACGAGCAGTACTTC. As protein: CASSPQGQVYEQYF. The rearrangement uses TRBV18 and TRBJ2-7; 8 bases align to TRBD1. Per the germline V gene, CDR1 is KGHSH and CDR2 is LQKENI. The CDR3 is 14 amino acids. Trimming removed 3 bases from V and 4 bases from J; junction bases left unmatched: 5.

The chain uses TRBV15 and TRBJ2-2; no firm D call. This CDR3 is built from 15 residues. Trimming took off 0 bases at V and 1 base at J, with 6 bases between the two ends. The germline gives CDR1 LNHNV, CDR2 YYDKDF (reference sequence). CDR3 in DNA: TGTGCCACCAGCAGAGATTGGGGGAACACCGGGGAGCTGTTTTTT. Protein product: CATSRDWGNTGELFF.

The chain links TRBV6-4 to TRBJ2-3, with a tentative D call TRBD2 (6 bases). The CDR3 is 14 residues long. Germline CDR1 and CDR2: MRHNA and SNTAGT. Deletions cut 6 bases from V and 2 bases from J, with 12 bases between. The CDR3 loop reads CASSPGLNTDTQYF. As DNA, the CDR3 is TGTGCCAGCAGCCCGGGACTTAACACAGATACGCAGTATTTT.

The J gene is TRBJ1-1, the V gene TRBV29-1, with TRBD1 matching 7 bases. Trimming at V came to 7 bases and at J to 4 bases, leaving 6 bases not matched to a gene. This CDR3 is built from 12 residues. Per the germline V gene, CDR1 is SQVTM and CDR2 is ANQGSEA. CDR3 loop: CSGRQGPTEAFF. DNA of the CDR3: TGCAGCGGTAGACAGGGTCCCACTGAAGCTTTCTTT.

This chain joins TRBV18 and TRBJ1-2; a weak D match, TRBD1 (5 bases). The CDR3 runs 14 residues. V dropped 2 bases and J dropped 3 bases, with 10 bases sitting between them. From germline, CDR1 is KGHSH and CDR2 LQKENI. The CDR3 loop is CASSPGGSDYGYTF. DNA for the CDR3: TGTGCCAGCTCACCAGGGGGTAGTGACTATGGCTACACCTTC.

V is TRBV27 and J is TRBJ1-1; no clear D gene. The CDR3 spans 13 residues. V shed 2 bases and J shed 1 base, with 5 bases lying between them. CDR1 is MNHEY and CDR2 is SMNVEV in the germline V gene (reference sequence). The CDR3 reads CASSLRPNTEAFF. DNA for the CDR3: TGTGCCAGCAGTTTACGTCCGAACACTGAAGCTTTCTTT.

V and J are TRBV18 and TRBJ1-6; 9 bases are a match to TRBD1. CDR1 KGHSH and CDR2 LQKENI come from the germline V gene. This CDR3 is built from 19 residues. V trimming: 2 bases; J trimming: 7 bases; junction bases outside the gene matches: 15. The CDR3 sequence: CASSPLGQGRYFRNSPLHF. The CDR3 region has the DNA TGTGCCAGCTCACCATTGGGACAGGGTCGATATTTTCGGAATTCACCCCTCCACTTT.

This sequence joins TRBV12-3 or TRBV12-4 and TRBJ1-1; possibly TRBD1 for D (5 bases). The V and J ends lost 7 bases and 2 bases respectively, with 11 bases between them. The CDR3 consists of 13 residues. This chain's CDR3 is CASTLGPNTEAFF. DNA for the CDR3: TGTGCCAGCACCCTGGGACCCAACACTGAAGCTTTCTTT.

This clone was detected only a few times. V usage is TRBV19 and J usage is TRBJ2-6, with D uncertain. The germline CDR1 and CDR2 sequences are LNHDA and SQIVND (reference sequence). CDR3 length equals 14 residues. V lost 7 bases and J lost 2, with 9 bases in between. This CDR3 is CASNLRAGANVLTF. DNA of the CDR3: TGTGCCAGTAATCTGAGAGCTGGGGCCAACGTCCTGACTTTC.

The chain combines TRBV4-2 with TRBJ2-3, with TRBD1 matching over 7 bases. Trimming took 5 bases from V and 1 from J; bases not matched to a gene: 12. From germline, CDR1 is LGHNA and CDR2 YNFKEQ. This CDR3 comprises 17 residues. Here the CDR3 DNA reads TGTGCCAGCAGCGGTACCAGGGGGAGCAGGGGCACAGATACGCAGTATTTT. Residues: CASSGTRGSRGTDTQYF.

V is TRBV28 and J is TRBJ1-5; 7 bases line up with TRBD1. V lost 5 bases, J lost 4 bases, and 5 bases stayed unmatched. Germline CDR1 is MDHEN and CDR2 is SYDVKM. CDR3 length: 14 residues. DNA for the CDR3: TGTGCCAGCAGTCCCGGACAGGATAATCAGCCCCAGCATTTT. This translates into CASSPGQDNQPQHF.

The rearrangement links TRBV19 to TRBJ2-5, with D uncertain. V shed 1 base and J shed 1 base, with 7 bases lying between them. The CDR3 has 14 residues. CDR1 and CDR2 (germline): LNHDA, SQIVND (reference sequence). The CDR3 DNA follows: TGTGCCAGTAGTATAGCCGCCATCCAAGAGACCCAGTACTTC. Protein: CASSIAAIQETQYF.

The CDR3 protein is CASSLAGQEINQPQHF. The CDR3 DNA is TGTGCCAGCAGCTTAGCGGGACAGGAGATCAATCAGCCCCAGCATTTT. The rearrangement links TRBV7-8 to TRBJ1-5; the match to TRBD1 covers 8 bases. This CDR3 has 16 residues. V was clipped by 0 bases and J by 3 bases; unmatched bases: 4. Germline values: CDR1 SGHVS, CDR2 FQNEAQ.

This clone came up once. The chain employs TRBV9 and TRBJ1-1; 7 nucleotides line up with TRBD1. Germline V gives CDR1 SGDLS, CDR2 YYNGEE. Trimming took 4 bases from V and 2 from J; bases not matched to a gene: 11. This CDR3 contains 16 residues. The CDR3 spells CASSMGGGAGNTEAFF. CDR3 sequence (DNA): TGTGCCAGCAGCATGGGAGGGGGCGCAGGAAACACTGAAGCTTTCTTT.

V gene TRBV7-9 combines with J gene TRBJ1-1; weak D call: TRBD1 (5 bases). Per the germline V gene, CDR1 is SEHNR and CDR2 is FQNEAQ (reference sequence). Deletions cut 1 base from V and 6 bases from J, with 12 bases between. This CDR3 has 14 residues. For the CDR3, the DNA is TGTGCCAGCAGCTTAGTCGGGGCAGGGCCTGAAGCTTTCTTT. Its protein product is CASSLVGAGPEAFF.

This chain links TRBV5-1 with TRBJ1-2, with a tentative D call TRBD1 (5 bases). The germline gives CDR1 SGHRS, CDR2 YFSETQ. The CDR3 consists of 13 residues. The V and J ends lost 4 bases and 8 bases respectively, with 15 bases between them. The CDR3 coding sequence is TGCGCCAGCAGCCGGGACGGGGACGTCGGCTACACCTTC. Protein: CASSRDGDVGYTF.

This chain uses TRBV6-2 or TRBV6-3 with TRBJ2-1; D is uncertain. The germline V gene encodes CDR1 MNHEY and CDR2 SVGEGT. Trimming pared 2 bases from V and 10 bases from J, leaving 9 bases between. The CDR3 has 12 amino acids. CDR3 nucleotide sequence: TGTGCCAGCAGTTACCCTCTAGGGGAGCAGTTCTTC. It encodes CASSYPLGEQFF.